This TCR beta chain was documented in a study of graft-versus-host responses after intestinal transplantation. Notes on the study in general: Marrow from the recipient contained GvH clones, some of which had appeared first in ileum or blood.

As for this clone: Its antigen is not known.

The repertoire was sequenced with immunoSEQ multiplex PCR; TCRdb's copy has only in-frame clones and lacks some. The sample lists approximately 90,000 clones; about four fifths were seen once. The CDR3 loop spans 17 amino acids. The germline V gene encodes CDR1 KGHSY and CDR2 FQNENV. Trimming shortened V by 0 bases and J by 3 bases, and 14 bases separated the two germline ends. The source is a human donor who received an intestinal transplant. The chain is built from TRBV16 and TRBJ1-4; D possibly corresponds to TRBD1 (5 bases). Sequenced material: unstimulated CD4+ T cells sorted from spleen or lymph node cells, taken before intestinal transplant. Written as DNA, the CDR3 is TGTGCCAGCAGCCAATCTGGCAGACAGTACTCTAATGAAAAACTGTTTTTT. This translates into CASSQSGRQYSNEKLFF.